These T cell receptor beta chains were read from a single sample in a study of post-analysis software for immune sequencing data. TCRdb called the PCR reads again in MiXCR, with one record for every CDR3 protein. This table holds hundreds of thousands of distinct CDR3 sequences, approximately 42% found once. Sequences were obtained from blood. The receptors were sampled from a girl aged 2 to 10 with multiple sclerosis. CDR3s include the opening cysteine and the closing phenylalanine or tryptophan. A D gene is named only where the DNA matches it firmly. Only part of the rows carry a size: once, few, many, or a class if the clone is expanded.

>few|15|TRBJ2-7|-|TRBV6-9
TGTGCCAGCACCTTTCGGGACGCGAACTCCTACGAGCAGTACTTC
CASTFRDANSYEQYF
>-|20|TRBJ2-1|TRBD2|TRBV6-5
TGTGCCAGCAGTTACTCGAGACTAGCGGGGGCCCTGAGCTCCTACAATGAGCAGTTCTTC
CASSYSRLAGALSSYNEQFF
>few|15|TRBJ2-5|-|TRBV20-1
TGCAGTGCTAGAGATCTAGCGATAAGAGAAGAGACCCAGTACTTC
CSARDLAIREETQYF
>-|17|TRBJ2-7|-|TRBV4-1
TGCGCCAGCAGCCAAGTCGTCGGACCCAAGCTATACTACGAGCAGTACTTC
CASSQVVGPKLYYEQYF
>few|16|TRBJ2-3|TRBD1|TRBV24-1
TGTGCCACCAGTGATTTCCCGGGACAGAACACAGATACGCAGTATTTT
CATSDFPGQNTDTQYF
>-|16|TRBJ2-1|-|TRBV7-3
TGTGCCAGCAGTCCAAGGGCTCTTCGGGACATGAATGAGCAGTTCTTC
CASSPRALRDMNEQFF
>few|15|TRBJ2-5|-|TRBV20-1
TGCAGTGCTAGAGATTGGGGGCAGGTTGCAGAGACCCAGTACTTC
CSARDWGQVAETQYF
>-|15|TRBJ2-1|TRBD1|TRBV6-1
TGTGCCAGCAGCCAGACAGGGTTAGGTTGGAATGAGCAGTTCTTC
CASSQTGLGWNEQFF
>few|13|TRBJ2-3|-|TRBV7-3
TGTGCCAGCAGCCCGCGGGGATGGGATACGCAGTATTTT
CASSPRGWDTQYF
>once|15|TRBJ2-7|-|TRBV7-2
TGTGCCTGCAGCTCATCACCGGGACACTTAAAGGAGAGGTACTTC
CACSSSPGHLKERYF
>-|16|TRBJ2-5|TRBD2|TRBV6-5
TGTGCCAGCAGTTACGAGGTAGCGGGAGGGGGAGAGACCCAGTACTTC
CASSYEVAGGGETQYF
>few|15|TRBJ2-7|-|TRBV28
TGTGCCAGCAGTTTATACGACAGGTATACCTACGAGCAGTACTTC
CASSLYDRYTYEQYF
>-|13|TRBJ1-1|-|TRBV7-2
TGTGCCAGCAGCTTAGTTATGAACACTGAAGCTTTCTTT
CASSLVMNTEAFF
>-|14|TRBJ2-7|TRBD1|TRBV11-2
TGTGCCAGCAGCTTTGGGACAGAGGACTACGAGCAGTACTTC
CASSFGTEDYEQYF
>-|14|TRBJ2-7|TRBD1|TRBV28
TGTGCCAGCAGTGCCCGGGACAGGGGTAACGAGCAGTACTTC
CASSARDRGNEQYF
>many|13|TRBJ2-5|-|TRBV5-1
TGCGCCAGCAGCTTGCGGGCGCAAGAGACCCAGTACTTC
CASSLRAQETQYF
>few|14|TRBJ1-5|-|TRBV19
TGTGCCAGTACCCATCCGGGAGGGCCTACGCCCCAGCATTTT
CASTHPGGPTPQHF
>-|12|TRBJ2-4|-|TRBV5-1
TGCGCCAGCAGCTTTGATCCAGGCCATCAGTACTTC
CASSFDPGHQYF
>few|13|TRBJ2-7|-|TRBV28
TGTGCCAGCAGCTACCTTGACAGCTACGAGCAGTACTTC
CASSYLDSYEQYF
>-|15|TRBJ2-7|-|TRBV7-8
TGTGCCAGCAGCTTAGACTGGTCCCGAAACTACGAGCAGTACTTC
CASSLDWSRNYEQYF
>-|15|TRBJ2-7|-|TRBV30
TGTGCCTGGGGTGACCGATGGGGGACTTCCTACGAGCAGTACTTC
CAWGDRWGTSYEQYF
>-|18|TRBJ2-1|TRBD2|TRBV7-9
TGTGCCAGCAGCCCCACCCCTAGCGGCGTTAGCTCCTACAATGAGCAGTTCTTC
CASSPTPSGVSSYNEQFF
>few|10|TRBJ2-1|-|TRBV20-1
TGCAGTGCTAGTTATTATGAGCAGTTCTTC
CSASYYEQFF
>-|16|TRBJ1-4|-|TRBV5-1
TGCGCCAGCAGCCCCCTCAACAGGGCAACTAATGAAAAACTGTTTTTT
CASSPLNRATNEKLFF
>-|16|TRBJ1-2|-|TRBV4-1
TGCGCCAGCAGCCAACTCGGGGTTCCTCCGAACTATGGCTACACCTTC
CASSQLGVPPNYGYTF
>few|13|TRBJ2-7|-|TRBV7-2
TGTGCCAGCAGCTCTAATCTAGCCTCCGAGCAGTACTTC
CASSSNLASEQYF